This T cell receptor beta chain was sequenced in a study of blood T cell repertoires in COVID-19. Study-level information: Samples representing acute and convalescent COVID-19 were sourced from the United States, Italy and Spain. PBMCs, B-cell-depleted T cells, or T cells were the source of the cDNA or gDNA that made up the material.

V was cut by 3 bases and J by 2 bases, with 15 bases left in between. The CDR3 consists of 16 residues. CDR1 and CDR2 from the germline V gene are LGHDT and YNNKEL (reference sequence). This clone turned up a few times. In the original workflow: Amplifying reference gene primers gave estimates of nucleated cell counts. Using immunoSEQ multiplex PCR, the repertoire was profiled, and TCRdb retains in-frame clones only, with some absent. For V, J and clone size, that table is used; D and trimming come from the DNA. The sample yields about 62,000 clones, roughly 88% seen once. Sequenced sample: peripheral blood. The chain is built from TRBV3-1 (or the pseudogene TRBV3-2) and TRBJ2-3; the D gene is possibly TRBD2 (6 bases). This sequence was found in a woman of 80 years or more with acute or convalescent COVID-19. Here the CDR3 reads CASSQNPGVLTDTQYF. For the CDR3, the DNA is TGTGCCAGCAGCCAGAACCCGGGGGTCCTCACAGATACGCAGTATTTT.